The 30 T cell receptor beta chains presented below share a single source sample, sequenced in a study of T cells after yellow fever vaccination. TCRdb passed the 5' RACE reads through MiXCR, listing each CDR3 protein once. The profile shows roughly 170,000 distinct CDR3 sequences, over 7% of them singletons. This specimen consisted of CD8+ T cells sorted from PBMCs, obtained 45 days after the yellow fever booster vaccination. The receptors derive from a young man who received the YFV17D yellow fever vaccine.

This clonotype was counted ten times or more. J is TRBJ2-2 and V is TRBV10-3, with a tentative D call TRBD2 (5 bases). Germline CDR1 is ENHRY and CDR2 is SYGVKD. Trimming removed 7 bases at V and 0 bases at J, with 12 bases between. The CDR3 spans 15 residues. CDR3 coding DNA: TGTGCCATCAATGGTCCGGGGACGAACACCGGGGAGCTGTTTTTT. Translated, it gives CAINGPGTNTGELFF.

In its sample, this clonotype was seen once. The chain joins TRBV6-2 or TRBV6-3 to TRBJ1-5; a possible D gene is TRBD1 (5 bases). Trimming stripped 4 bases from V and 4 bases from J, with 11 bases between. Germline lookup yields CDR1 MNHEY and CDR2 SVGEGT. The CDR3 spans 14 residues. The CDR3 region has the DNA TGTGCCAGCAGTTCCGGGGCGAGGAATCAGCCCCAGCATTTT. Its translation: CASSSGARNQPQHF.

There are a few counts of this clonotype. CDR3 DNA sequence: TGTGCCAGCAGCTTGGATCAGGGGAGCGATGAGCAGTTCTTC. Amino acids: CASSLDQGSDEQFF. This rearrangement joins TRBV5-6 to TRBJ2-1, with a tentative D call TRBD1 (6 bases). The CDR3 sequence is 14 residues long. Germline CDR1 and CDR2: SGHDT and YYEEEE. V was cut by 0 bases and J by 8 bases, with 12 bases left in between.

The gene calls are TRBV2 and TRBJ2-7; the D gene is possibly TRBD1 (5 bases). CDR1 and CDR2 from the germline V gene are SNHLY and FYNNEI. V shed 6 bases and J shed 2 bases, with 11 bases lying between them. This CDR3 has 13 residues. The CDR3 sequence: CASSPRGTYEQYV. CDR3 DNA: TGTGCCAGCAGCCCAAGGGGAACCTACGAGCAGTACGTC.

This chain connects TRBV7-9 to TRBJ2-7; unclear D gene. The germline V gene has CDR1 SEHNR and CDR2 FQNEAQ (reference sequence). The CDR3 is 12 amino acids. V lost 4 bases, J lost 4 bases, and 8 bases lay in between. In DNA form, the CDR3 reads TGTGCCAGCAGCTCGACCGGGTACGAGCAGTACTTC. Translated, it gives CASSSTGYEQYF.

The gene calls are TRBV27 and TRBJ1-1; 9 bases fit TRBD1. V dropped 5 bases and J dropped 4; count of bases not matched to a gene: 8. The CDR3 contains 15 residues. CDR1 and CDR2 from the germline V gene are MNHEY and SMNVEV (reference sequence). The CDR3 here is CASSRTGGLGTEAFF. The CDR3 DNA reads TGTGCCAGCAGTCGAACAGGGGGCTTGGGCACTGAAGCTTTCTTT.

V and J are TRBV20-1 and TRBJ2-3; 10 nucleotides line up with TRBD2. The CDR3 is 15 residues long. Losses at the gene ends were 4 bases for V and 2 bases for J; bases not matched to a gene: 6. The germline V gene has CDR1 DFQATT and CDR2 SNEGSKA (reference sequence). CDR3 sequence: CSAILAGDATDTQYF. CDR3 nucleotides: TGCAGTGCTATCCTAGCGGGGGATGCCACAGATACGCAGTATTTT.

This clonotype occurred a few times. The chain combines TRBV4-3 with TRBJ1-1, with TRBD1 as a possible D gene (6 bases). The CDR3 spans 16 residues. V dropped 3 bases and J dropped 5 bases, with 19 bases sitting between them. The germline V gene has CDR1 LGHNA and CDR2 YSLEER. CDR3 sequence reads: CASSQYFLTQGTEAFF. CDR3 in DNA: TGCGCCAGCAGCCAGTATTTCCTGACCCAGGGGACTGAAGCTTTCTTT.

This clonotype was seen more than once but under ten times. The V gene is TRBV4-3, the J gene TRBJ1-5; perhaps TRBD1 as D (5 bases). Trimming removed 0 bases at V and 3 bases at J, with 9 bases between. The CDR3 has 15 residues. Germline values: CDR1 LGHNA, CDR2 YSLEER. DNA for the CDR3: TGCGCCAGCAGCCAAGATAGGGGCCACAATCAGCCCCAGCATTTT. This encodes CASSQDRGHNQPQHF.

This clonotype was seen a handful of times. CDR3 loop: CASNQRGGTETQYF. In DNA, the CDR3 is TGCGCCAGCAACCAGCGGGGGGGCACGGAGACCCAGTACTTC. This chain joins TRBV5-1 and TRBJ2-5, with 10 bases that match TRBD2. Trimming cost V 6 bases and J 5 bases; bases outside gene matches: 7. There are 14 residues in the CDR3. Germline V gives CDR1 SGHRS, CDR2 YFSETQ.

This clonotype was found a few times. The chain recombines TRBV4-1 with TRBJ2-1, with D uncertain. The V gene lost 1 base and the J gene lost 8 bases, with 6 bases spanning the gap. CDR1 MGHRA and CDR2 YSYEKL come from the germline V gene. The CDR3 runs to 12 residues. In DNA form, the CDR3 reads TGCGCCAGCAGCCAAGCTGGTTATGAGCAGTTCTTC. This sequence encodes CASSQAGYEQFF.

This clonotype has more than one count but fewer than ten. This chain uses TRBV7-6 with TRBJ2-3, with 7 bases identical to TRBD1. CDR3 size: 12 residues. Germline CDR1 and CDR2: SGHVS and FNYEAQ. Trimming cost V 5 bases and J 10 bases; bases outside gene matches: 6. The CDR3 region is CASSPGTAAQYF. The CDR3 DNA sequence: TGTGCCAGCAGCCCAGGGACAGCAGCGCAGTATTTT.

V is TRBV6-2 or TRBV6-3 and J is TRBJ2-1, with D unclear. The CDR3 spans 13 residues. Per the germline V gene, CDR1 is MNHEY and CDR2 is SVGEGT. Trimming pared 4 bases from V and 9 bases from J, leaving 13 bases between. CDR3 amino acids: CASSWVLMGEQFF. In DNA form, the CDR3 reads TGTGCCAGCAGTTGGGTGTTAATGGGTGAGCAGTTCTTC.

The chain uses TRBV25-1 and TRBJ2-7; the D gene is possibly TRBD2 (5 bases). This CDR3 is 13 amino acids long. CDR1 is MGHDK and CDR2 is SYGVNS in the germline V gene. V was shortened by 5 bases and J by 6 bases, with 14 bases between the two germline ends. CDR3 sequence: CASSTLDRGEQYF. The CDR3 nucleotides read TGTGCCAGCAGTACCTTGGACCGGGGCGAGCAGTACTTC.

This chain uses TRBV20-1 with TRBJ1-2; a weak D match, TRBD1 (5 bases). Germline CDR1 and CDR2: DFQATT and SNEGSKA (reference sequence). The CDR3 contains 14 residues. Trimming removed 0 bases from V and 0 bases from J, with 8 bases in between. CDR3 protein: CSARDRATNYGYTF. Here the CDR3 DNA reads TGCAGTGCTAGAGACAGGGCCACTAACTATGGCTACACCTTC.

This clonotype was counted a single time. This chain joins TRBV3-1 and TRBJ2-6; 11 nucleotides line up with TRBD1. The ends lost 3 bases at V and 4 bases at J; junction bases unmatched: 5. Germline V gene sequence: CDR1 LGHDT, CDR2 YNNKEL (reference sequence). The CDR3 totals 17 residues. The DNA of the CDR3 is TGTGCCAGCAGCCACCGGGACAGGGGGACCGGGGCCAACGTCCTGACTTTC. Its translation is CASSHRDRGTGANVLTF. The entire variable domain, with the rest obtained from reference TRBV3-1 and TRBJ2-6, is as follows: DTAVSQTPKYLVTQMGNDKSIKCEQNLGHDTMYWYKQDSKKFLKIMFSYNNKELIINETVPNRFSPKSPDKAHLNLHINSLELGDSAVYFCASSHRDRGTGANVLTFGAGSRLTVL.

Ten or more counts support this clonotype. The V gene is TRBV7-3, the J gene TRBJ2-1; 8 nucleotides align to TRBD2. The CDR3 length is 14 residues. J lost 0 bases, V lost 7 bases, and 2 bases had no gene match. Looked up from germline, CDR1 is SGHTA and CDR2 is FQGTGA. CDR3 bases: TGTGCCAGCACGGCGGGGGGCTCCTACAATGAGCAGTTCTTC. As protein: CASTAGGSYNEQFF.

This clonotype was seen ten or more times. This rearrangement joins TRBV27 to TRBJ2-2; 9 nucleotides line up with TRBD2. Trimming took 5 bases from V and 6 from J; bases not matched to a gene: 7. The CDR3 runs 15 residues. Per the germline V gene, CDR1 is MNHEY and CDR2 is SMNVEV (reference sequence). As DNA, the CDR3 is TGTGCCAGCAGTCTTGCGGGGGGGCACTCCGGGGAGCTGTTTTTT. Translation gives CASSLAGGHSGELFF.

This clonotype was counted only a few times. V and J are TRBV6-5 and TRBJ2-5, with 7 bases identical to TRBD2. V shed 0 bases, J shed 3 bases, and the junction held 4 bases outside the gene matches. In germline, CDR1 is MNHEY, CDR2 SVGAGI. The CDR3 spans 15 residues. The CDR3 reads CASSYSASGEETQYF. CDR3 coding DNA: TGTGCCAGCAGTTACTCAGCTAGCGGAGAAGAGACCCAGTACTTC.

This clonotype was seen more than once but under ten times. J is TRBJ1-2 and V is TRBV3-1, with TRBD1 identical over 11 bases. This CDR3 has 16 residues. Germline V gene lookup returns CDR1 LGHDT and CDR2 YNNKEL (reference sequence). V gave up 0 bases and J gave up 4 bases; unmatched junction bases: 4. In nucleotides, the CDR3 is TGTGCCAGCAGCCAAGATTCCGGGACAGGGGGCTATGGCTACACCTTC. This codes for CASSQDSGTGGYGYTF.

The J gene is TRBJ2-1, the V gene TRBV9; D remains unclear. V was shortened by 0 bases and J by 8 bases, with 12 bases between the two germline ends. CDR3 length: 14 amino acids. CDR1 and CDR2 (germline): SGDLS, YYNGEE. This CDR3 is CASSVGRRSDEQFF. The CDR3 DNA reads TGTGCCAGCAGCGTAGGTCGACGTTCGGATGAGCAGTTCTTC.

The rearrangement links TRBV20-1 to TRBJ2-2; the D gene is possibly TRBD1 (5 bases). Trimming took off 3 bases at V and 2 bases at J, with 10 bases between the two ends. Per the germline V gene, CDR1 is DFQATT and CDR2 is SNEGSKA (reference sequence). The CDR3 sequence is 14 residues long. DNA for the CDR3: TGCAGTGCTAGGGGCAGGGCTAACACCGGGGAGCTGTTTTTT. Protein sequence: CSARGRANTGELFF.

The sample holds a few counts of this clonotype. The limits of the CDR3 on the DNA are not certain, so only TCRdb's listed CDR3 is given. The rearrangement joins TRBV21-1 to TRBJ1-4. TRBV21-1 represents a pseudogene. A total of 14 residues make up the CDR3, ends included. The CDR3 spells CASTREQLMKNCFF.

The rearrangement uses TRBV19 and TRBJ1-1; D is unresolved. Germline V gene sequence: CDR1 LNHDA, CDR2 SQIVND (reference sequence). This CDR3 spans 12 amino acids. V lost 5 bases and J lost 11, with 15 bases in between. The CDR3 DNA sequence: TGTGCCAGTAGTCTACTGGGCGGGAAGGCTTTCTTT. Translating it yields CASSLLGGKAFF.

This clonotype was seen many times. V gene TRBV7-3 combines with J gene TRBJ2-3; 9 bases are shared with TRBD2. CDR1 is SGHTA, CDR2 FQGTGA, per germline. CDR3 size: 15 residues. The V gene end was trimmed by 5 bases and the J gene end by 2 bases; junction bases not matched to a gene: 5. The DNA of the CDR3 is TGTGCCAGCAGCCCAGCGGGGGGCCTCACAGATACGCAGTATTTT. Translating it yields CASSPAGGLTDTQYF.

This chain links TRBV4-3 with TRBJ2-2; D is unclear. This CDR3 region has 14 residues. Trimming stripped 3 bases from V and 8 bases from J, with 13 bases between. Germline V gene sequence: CDR1 LGHNA, CDR2 YSLEER. CDR3 sequence (DNA): TGCGCCAGCAGCCAGGACGGACGTAAAGGGGAGCTGTTTTTT. Its protein is CASSQDGRKGELFF.

There are a few counts of this clonotype. CDR3 loop: CASSLMQGSNQPQHF. The CDR3 bases are TGTGCCAGCAGTTTGATGCAGGGCAGCAATCAGCCCCAGCATTTT. The chain employs TRBV6-5 and TRBJ1-5; perhaps TRBD1 as D (5 bases). The CDR3 runs to 15 residues. V was pared by 4 bases and J by 1 base, with 11 bases between. The V gene's germline CDR1 is MNHEY and CDR2 SVGAGI.

A few counts support this clonotype. This chain joins TRBV6-2 or TRBV6-3 and TRBJ2-3; 12 bases are a match to TRBD2. This CDR3 is built from 14 residues. The V segment lost 7 bases and the J segment 2 bases; nucleotides outside the gene matches: 1. Germline assignment: CDR1 MNHEY and CDR2 SVGEGT. Written as DNA, the CDR3 is TGTGCCAGCACTAGCGGGGGGGCCACAGATACGCAGTATTTT. Its protein is CASTSGGATDTQYF.

This chain links TRBV2 with TRBJ1-2, with D possibly matching TRBD1 (6 bases). The germline V gene encodes CDR1 SNHLY and CDR2 FYNNEI. Trimming removed 8 bases at V and 5 bases at J, with 18 bases between. The CDR3 consists of 14 residues. CDR3 in amino acids: CASSNWGRGYGYTF. The DNA of the CDR3 is TGTGCCAGCTCCAATTGGGGCAGGGGATATGGCTACACCTTC.

The gene calls are TRBV6-2 or TRBV6-3 and TRBJ2-4; D is ambiguous. V was cut by 5 bases and J by 6 bases, with 5 bases left in between. This CDR3 region has 11 residues. Germline CDR1 is MNHEY and CDR2 is SVGEGT. The CDR3 region has the DNA TGTGCCAGCAGTCCCGGAAACATTCAGTACTTC. Translated: CASSPGNIQYF.